This entry lists 16 T cell receptor beta chains sequenced from one sample in a study of cytomegalovirus exposure and HLA in healthy donors. This PCR relied on a set of 60 Vbeta primers and 13 Jbeta primers. Data came from immunoSEQ multiplex PCR; TCRdb stores just in-frame clones and leaves some out. The table includes around 110,000 clones, less than 80% detected once. Specimen: PBMCs. All receptors derive from a middle-aged woman in good health and CMV-seropositive.

The chain carries TRBV15 and TRBJ2-3; maybe TRBD1 (6 bases). Trimming removed 0 bases from V and 0 bases from J, with 13 bases in between. CDR1 LNHNV and CDR2 YYDKDF come from the germline V gene (reference sequence). There are 17 residues in the CDR3. The CDR3 sequence: CATSRDAQGASTDTQYF. CDR3 coding DNA: TGTGCCACCAGCAGAGACGCACAGGGTGCTAGCACAGATACGCAGTATTTT.

The chain joins TRBV7-9 to TRBJ2-7; 7 nucleotides align to TRBD2. After removal of 3 bases from V and 6 bases from J, the junction contained 11 bases not matched to a gene. CDR1 SEHNR and CDR2 FQNEAQ come from the germline V gene (reference sequence). CDR3 length: 15 residues. For the CDR3, the DNA is TGTGCCAGCAGCTTTCCAGCGGGATCTTTGCTCGAGCAGTACTTC. Its translation is CASSFPAGSLLEQYF.

In its sample, this clone was seen once. J is TRBJ2-7 and V is TRBV4-3; 7 bases are shared with TRBD2. The V and J ends lost 1 base and 1 base, in that order; junction bases with no gene match: 7. The CDR3 has 16 residues. CDR1 is LGHNA and CDR2 is YSLEER in the germline V gene. CDR3 protein: CASSQVSGGLSYEQYF. As DNA, the CDR3 is TGCGCCAGCAGCCAAGTATCGGGGGGTTTATCCTACGAGCAGTACTTC.

The CDR3 DNA is TGTGCCAGCAGCCCGGGACTAGCGGGAGTGTCAGATACGCAGTATTTT. This sequence encodes CASSPGLAGVSDTQYF. The V gene is TRBV5-4, the J gene TRBJ2-3; 14 positions agree with TRBD2. V shed 4 bases and J 4 bases; nucleotides not matched to a gene: 5. The CDR3 covers 16 residues. Germline V lookup: CDR1 SGHNT, CDR2 YYREEE (reference sequence).

The rearrangement links TRBV7-3 to TRBJ2-1, with TRBD2 matching 7 bases. Trimming took 1 base from V and 7 from J; bases not matched to a gene: 1. CDR3 length: 13 amino acids. In germline, CDR1 is SGHTA, CDR2 FQGTGA. The DNA of the CDR3 is TGTGCCAGCAGCTTAAGGGGGGGGAATGAGCAGTTCTTC. Protein: CASSLRGGNEQFF.

This chain uses TRBV4-3 with TRBJ2-7, with a tentative D call TRBD1 (6 bases). V lost 3 bases to trimming and J lost 4 bases, with 19 bases between them. Germline values: CDR1 LGHNA, CDR2 YSLEER. CDR3 length: 16 amino acids. In DNA, the CDR3 is TGCGCCAGCAGCCATGAGACAGGTTCCTGGGAATACGAGCAGTACTTC. This sequence encodes CASSHETGSWEYEQYF.

The rearrangement uses TRBV9 and TRBJ1-1; 8 nucleotides line up with TRBD1. V trimming: 0 bases; J trimming: 10 bases; junction bases outside the gene matches: 8. Germline CDR1 and CDR2: SGDLS and YYNGEE. CDR3 size: 14 residues. CDR3 bases: TGTGCCAGCAGCGTAGGACCGACAGGGGAAGGAGCTTTCTTT. Translated, it gives CASSVGPTGEGAFF.

V usage is TRBV6-1 and J usage is TRBJ1-5, with 8 bases that match TRBD1. The CDR3 contains 13 residues. Germline V gene lookup returns CDR1 MNHNS and CDR2 SASEGT. J gave up 7 bases and V 6 bases, and 5 bases lay outside the gene matches. The CDR3 sequence is CASRQGAGQPQHF. Here the CDR3 DNA reads TGTGCCAGCAGGCAGGGGGCTGGACAGCCCCAGCATTTT.

This rearrangement joins TRBV19 to TRBJ1-1, with D possibly matching TRBD1 (5 bases). Germline lookup yields CDR1 LNHDA and CDR2 SQIVND (reference sequence). V lost 5 bases, J lost 4 bases, and 11 bases lay in between. The CDR3 is made up of 13 amino acids. Here the CDR3 reads CASSWAQGTEAFF. The DNA for the CDR3 is TGTGCCAGTAGTTGGGCCCAGGGCACTGAAGCTTTCTTT. The complete variable domain, with remaining parts taken from reference TRBV19 and TRBJ1-1, reads DGGITQSPKYLFRKEGQNVTLSCEQNLNHDAMYWYRQDPGQGLRLIYYSQIVNDFQKGDIAEGYSVSREKKESFPLTVTSAQKNPTAFYLCASSWAQGTEAFFGQGTRLTVV.

The J gene is TRBJ1-1, the V gene TRBV9, with D uncertain. The germline CDR1 and CDR2 sequences are SGDLS and YYNGEE. The CDR3 has 18 amino acids. Trimming stripped 3 bases from V and 1 base from J, with 22 bases between. DNA for the CDR3: TGTGCCAGCAGCGCCCGCACCGAGACTACACCGGGGAACACTGAAGCTTTCTTT. This sequence encodes CASSARTETTPGNTEAFF. Drawing the rest from reference TRBV9 and TRBJ1-1, the complete variable domain is DSGVTQTPKHLITATGQRVTLRCSPRSGDLSVYWYQQSLDQGLQFLIQYYNGEERAKGNILERFSAQQFPDLHSELNLSSLELGDSALYFCASSARTETTPGNTEAFFGQGTRLTVV.

The chain carries TRBV2 and TRBJ2-1; possible D gene TRBD2, 5 bases. Germline CDR1 SNHLY, CDR2 FYNNEI. The V end was cut by 6 bases, the J end by 5 bases, with 20 bases between. The CDR3 runs 16 residues. In DNA form, the CDR3 reads TGTGCCAGCAGGGACTCCCTGGCGGGCCTAAACAATGAGCAGTTCTTC. It is translated as CASRDSLAGLNNEQFF.

The rearrangement uses TRBV4-3 and TRBJ1-5; D call uncertain. The germline gives CDR1 LGHNA, CDR2 YSLEER. Trimming left V 0 bases short and J 7 bases short, with 10 bases between. The CDR3 loop spans 14 amino acids. The CDR3 DNA is TGCGCCAGCAGCCAAGATCCCTCGGGACAGCCCCAGCATTTT. Protein sequence: CASSQDPSGQPQHF.

The CDR3 here is CASSRTGPWEAFF. Written as DNA, the CDR3 is TGTGCCAGTAGTCGGACAGGGCCGTGGGAAGCTTTCTTT. This chain links TRBV19 with TRBJ1-1; 8 positions agree with TRBD1. There are 13 residues in the CDR3. V lost 5 bases, J lost 8 bases, and 7 bases stayed unmatched. The V gene's germline CDR1 is LNHDA and CDR2 SQIVND (reference sequence).

This clone showed up just once. This chain links TRBV4-2 with TRBJ2-3, with D hard to call. V was trimmed by 0 bases and J by 5 bases, leaving 21 bases between them. The CDR3 length is 18 residues. Germline V lookup: CDR1 LGHNA, CDR2 YNFKEQ. CDR3 loop: CASSQEAALVVQGDTQYF. In DNA, the CDR3 is TGTGCCAGCAGCCAAGAGGCGGCCTTAGTGGTACAAGGAGATACGCAGTATTTT.

The chain links TRBV27 to TRBJ2-3; 10 nucleotides align to TRBD1. Germline loops: CDR1 MNHEY, CDR2 SMNVEV (reference sequence). There are 16 residues in the CDR3. After removal of 7 bases from V and 2 bases from J, the junction contained 9 bases not matched to a gene. The CDR3 loop reads CASTRQGQGFTDTQYF. DNA of the CDR3: TGTGCCAGCACCCGACAGGGACAGGGGTTCACAGATACGCAGTATTTT.

The chain joins TRBV27 to TRBJ2-1; 8 nucleotides line up with TRBD1. V lost 3 bases to trimming and J lost 2 bases; unmatched junction nucleotides: 6. CDR3 length equals 16 residues. Per germline, CDR1 MNHEY and CDR2 SMNVEV (reference sequence). CDR3 DNA sequence: TGTGCCAGCAGTTTGTACCCGACAGGGGCCTACAATGAGCAGTTCTTC. The encoded protein is CASSLYPTGAYNEQFF.